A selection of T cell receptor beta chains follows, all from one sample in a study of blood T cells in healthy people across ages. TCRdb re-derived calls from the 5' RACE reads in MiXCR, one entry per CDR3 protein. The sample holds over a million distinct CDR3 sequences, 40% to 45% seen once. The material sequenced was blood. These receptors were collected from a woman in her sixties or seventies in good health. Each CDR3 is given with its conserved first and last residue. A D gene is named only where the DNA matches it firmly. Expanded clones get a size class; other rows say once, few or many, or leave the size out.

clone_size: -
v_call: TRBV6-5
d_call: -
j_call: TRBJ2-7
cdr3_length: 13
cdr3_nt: TGTGCCAGCAGTTACTCCGCGGACAATGAGCAGTACTTC
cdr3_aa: CASSYSADNEQYF

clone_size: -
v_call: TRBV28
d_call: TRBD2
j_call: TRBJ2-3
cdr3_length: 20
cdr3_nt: TGTGCCAGCAGTCCCCGGACTAGCGGGAGGACCCCAAGCGGCGCAGATACGCAGTATTTT
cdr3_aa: CASSPRTSGRTPSGADTQYF

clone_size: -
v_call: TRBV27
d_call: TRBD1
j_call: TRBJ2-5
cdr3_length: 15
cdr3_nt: TGTGCCAGCAGTCACGGGACAGGGAAAGGGGAGACCCAGTACTTC
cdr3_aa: CASSHGTGKGETQYF

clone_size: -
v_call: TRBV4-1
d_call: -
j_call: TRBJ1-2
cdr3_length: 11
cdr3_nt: TGCGCCAGCAACGAGGGAAATGGCTACACCTTC
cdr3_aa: CASNEGNGYTF

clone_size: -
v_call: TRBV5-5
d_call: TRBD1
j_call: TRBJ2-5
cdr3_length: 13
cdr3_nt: TGTGCCAGCAGCTGGGACAGGCCCGAGACCCAGTACTTC
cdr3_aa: CASSWDRPETQYF

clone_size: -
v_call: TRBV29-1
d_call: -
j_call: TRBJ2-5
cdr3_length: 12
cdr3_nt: TGCAGCGTTGTTTGGGTCTGGGATGAGCAGTACTTC
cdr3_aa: CSVVWVWDEQYF

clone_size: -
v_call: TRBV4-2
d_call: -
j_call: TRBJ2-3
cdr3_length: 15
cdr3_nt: TGTGCCAGCAGCCAAGGTCCTAGCGCTCCAGATACGCAGTATTTT
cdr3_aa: CASSQGPSAPDTQYF

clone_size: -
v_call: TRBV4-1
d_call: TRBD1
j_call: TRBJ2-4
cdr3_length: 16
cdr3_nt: TGCGCCAGCAGCCAAGACAGGGGGAGTCGCCAAAACATTCAGTACTTC
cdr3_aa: CASSQDRGSRQNIQYF

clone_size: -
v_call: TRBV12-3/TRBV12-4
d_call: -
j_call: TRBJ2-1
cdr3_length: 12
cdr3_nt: TGTGCCAGCAGTACCAGGGGGGATGAGCAGTTCTTC
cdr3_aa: CASSTRGDEQFF

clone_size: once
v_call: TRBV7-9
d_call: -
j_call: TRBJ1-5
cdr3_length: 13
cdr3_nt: TGTGCCAGCAGCGTAGGGAGCATTCAGCCCCAGCATTTT
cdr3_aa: CASSVGSIQPQHF

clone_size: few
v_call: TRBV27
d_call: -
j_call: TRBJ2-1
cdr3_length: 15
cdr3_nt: TGTGCCAGCAGTCACGCCCTAAGCCCGTACAATGAGCAGTTCTTC
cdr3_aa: CASSHALSPYNEQFF

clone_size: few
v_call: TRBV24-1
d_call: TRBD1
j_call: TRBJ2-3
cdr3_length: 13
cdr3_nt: TGTGCCACCAGTGATGCACAGGGGAAAGGGCAGTATTTT
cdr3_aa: CATSDAQGKGQYF

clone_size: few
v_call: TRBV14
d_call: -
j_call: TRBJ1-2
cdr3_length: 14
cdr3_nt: TGTGCCAGCAGCCAAGATCCGTTGTCATATGGCTACACCTTC
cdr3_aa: CASSQDPLSYGYTF

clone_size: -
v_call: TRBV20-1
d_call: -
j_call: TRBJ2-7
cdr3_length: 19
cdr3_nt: TGCAGTGCTAGAGGTGGGCAGGATGCGGGCAGGGGCCGCTCCTACGAGCAGTACTTC
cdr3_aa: CSARGGQDAGRGRSYEQYF

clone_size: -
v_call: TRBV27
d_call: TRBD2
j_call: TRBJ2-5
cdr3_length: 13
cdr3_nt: TGTGCCAGCAGTTTAAAGAGGGGAGGGGAGCAGTACTTC
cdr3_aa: CASSLKRGGEQYF

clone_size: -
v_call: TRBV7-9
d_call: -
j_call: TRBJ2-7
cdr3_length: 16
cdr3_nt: TGTGCCAGCAGCCCCCCGGGGCACCGACCAAACTACGAGCAGTACTTC
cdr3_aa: CASSPPGHRPNYEQYF

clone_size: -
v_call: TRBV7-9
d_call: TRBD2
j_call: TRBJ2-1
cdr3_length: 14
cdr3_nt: TGTGCCAGCAGCCCACGTGGGCGGGAGGATGAGCAGTTCTTC
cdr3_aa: CASSPRGREDEQFF

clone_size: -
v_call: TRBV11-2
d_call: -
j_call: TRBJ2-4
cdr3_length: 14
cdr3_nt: TGTGCCAGCAGCCCACTCCTAGCCAAAAACATTCAGTACTTC
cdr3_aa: CASSPLLAKNIQYF

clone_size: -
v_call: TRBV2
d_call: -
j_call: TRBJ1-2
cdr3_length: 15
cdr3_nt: TGTGCCAGCAGTCACCTGACGGGGCCGGAAGGTGGCTACACCTTC
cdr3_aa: CASSHLTGPEGGYTF

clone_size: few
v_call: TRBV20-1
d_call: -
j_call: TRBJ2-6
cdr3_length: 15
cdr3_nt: TGCAGTGCTAGGAATCAGGGGACCGGGGCCAACGTCCTGACTTTC
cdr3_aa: CSARNQGTGANVLTF

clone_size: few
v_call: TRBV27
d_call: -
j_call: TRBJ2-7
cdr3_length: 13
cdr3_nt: TGTGCCAGCAGTTTATTGGGGGGAGACGAGCAGTACTTC
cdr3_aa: CASSLLGGDEQYF

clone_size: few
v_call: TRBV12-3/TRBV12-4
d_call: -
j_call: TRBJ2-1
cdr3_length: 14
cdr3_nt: TGTGCCAGCACGGACGGGGGCGTGCTCAATGAGCAGTTCTTC
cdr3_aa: CASTDGGVLNEQFF

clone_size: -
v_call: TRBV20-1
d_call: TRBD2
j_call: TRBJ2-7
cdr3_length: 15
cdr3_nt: TGCAGTGCTAGATCCCCTAGCGGGCCACACCACGAGCAGTACTTC
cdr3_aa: CSARSPSGPHHEQYF

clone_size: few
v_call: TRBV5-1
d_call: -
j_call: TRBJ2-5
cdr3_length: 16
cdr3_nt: TGCGCCAGCAGCTTGGTGGGGGGACGTCCCCAAGAGACCCAGTACTTC
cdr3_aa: CASSLVGGRPQETQYF

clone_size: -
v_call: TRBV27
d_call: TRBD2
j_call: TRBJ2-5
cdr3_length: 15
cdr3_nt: TGTGCCAGCAGTCCCCGGGGGGAGCGCGAGGAGACCCAGTACTTC
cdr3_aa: CASSPRGEREETQYF

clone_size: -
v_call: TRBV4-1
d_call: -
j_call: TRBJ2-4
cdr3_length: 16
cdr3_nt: TGCGCCAGCAGCATAGGACAGCTAGCGGCCAAAAACATTCAGTACTTC
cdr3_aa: CASSIGQLAAKNIQYF

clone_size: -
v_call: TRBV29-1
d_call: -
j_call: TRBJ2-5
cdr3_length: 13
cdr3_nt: TGCAGCGTTGAAGTAATCGCTTCGGAGACCCAGTACTTC
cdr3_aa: CSVEVIASETQYF

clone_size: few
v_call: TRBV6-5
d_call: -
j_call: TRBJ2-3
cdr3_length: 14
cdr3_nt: TGTGCCAGCATCCCCCGGGGGGCAGCAGATACGCAGTATTTT
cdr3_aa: CASIPRGAADTQYF

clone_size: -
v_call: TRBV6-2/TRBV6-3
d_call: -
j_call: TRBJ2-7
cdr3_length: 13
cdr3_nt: TGTGCCAGCAGTTACGTTGTGTTGTACGAGCAGTACTTC
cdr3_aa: CASSYVVLYEQYF

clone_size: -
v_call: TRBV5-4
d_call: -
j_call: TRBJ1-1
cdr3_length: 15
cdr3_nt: TGTGCCAGCAGCCCGAGGAAGGGCCTGAACACTGAAGCTTTCTTT
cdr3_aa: CASSPRKGLNTEAFF

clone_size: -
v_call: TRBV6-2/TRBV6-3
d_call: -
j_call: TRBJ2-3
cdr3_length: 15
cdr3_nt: TGTGCCAGCAGCCCCTGGGCAGGGGGAGGAGATACGCAGTATTTT
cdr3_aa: CASSPWAGGGDTQYF

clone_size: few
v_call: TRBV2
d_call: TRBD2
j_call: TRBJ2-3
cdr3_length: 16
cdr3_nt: TGTGCCAGCAGATTGACTAGCGGGGTGGCCCCGTATACGCAGTATTTT
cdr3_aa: CASRLTSGVAPYTQYF

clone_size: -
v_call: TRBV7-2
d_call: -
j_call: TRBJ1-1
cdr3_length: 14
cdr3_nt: TGTGCCAGCAGCTTATTAAAGGGTTGGACTGAAGCTTTCTTT
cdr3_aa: CASSLLKGWTEAFF

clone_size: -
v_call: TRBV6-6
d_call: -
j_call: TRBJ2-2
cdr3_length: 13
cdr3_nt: TGTGCCAGCAGTTATCCGTCCCCCGGGGAGCTGTTTTTT
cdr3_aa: CASSYPSPGELFF

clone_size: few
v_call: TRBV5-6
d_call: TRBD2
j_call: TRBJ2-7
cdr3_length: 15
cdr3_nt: TGTGCCAGCAGCTTGACTAGCGGGAGGGCCGGCGAGCAGTACTTC
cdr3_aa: CASSLTSGRAGEQYF

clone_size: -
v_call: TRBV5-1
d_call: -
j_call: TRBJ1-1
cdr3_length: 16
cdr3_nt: TGCGCCAGCAGCTTGATCTTCGGGGGAAAGAACACTGAAGCTTTCTTT
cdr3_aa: CASSLIFGGKNTEAFF

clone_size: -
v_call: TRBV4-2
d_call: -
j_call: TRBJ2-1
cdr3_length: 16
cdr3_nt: TGTGCCAGCAGCCAAGAGCCCGGGGTGTTTAGGAGTGAGCAGTTCTTC
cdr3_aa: CASSQEPGVFRSEQFF

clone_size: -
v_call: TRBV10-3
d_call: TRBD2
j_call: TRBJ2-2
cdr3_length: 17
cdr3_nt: TGTGCCATCAAACAGACTAGCGGGGTTACCGACACCGGGGAGCTGTTTTTT
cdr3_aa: CAIKQTSGVTDTGELFF

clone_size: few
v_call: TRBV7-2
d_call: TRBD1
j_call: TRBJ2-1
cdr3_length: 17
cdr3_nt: TGTGCCAGCAGCTTCCCGCGGGACAGGGGAGGGGGAGATGAGCAGTTCTTC
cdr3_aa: CASSFPRDRGGGDEQFF

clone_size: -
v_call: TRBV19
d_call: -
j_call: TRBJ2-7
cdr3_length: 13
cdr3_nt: TGTGCCAGTAGTATTGCCTCCACCTACGAGCAGTACTTC
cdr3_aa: CASSIASTYEQYF

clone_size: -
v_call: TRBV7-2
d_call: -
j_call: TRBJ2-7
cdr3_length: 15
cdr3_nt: TGTGCCAGCAGCCACATGGGACGGATCTCCTACGAGCAGTACTTC
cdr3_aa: CASSHMGRISYEQYF

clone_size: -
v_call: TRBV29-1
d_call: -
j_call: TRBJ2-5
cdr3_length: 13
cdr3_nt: TGCAGCGTTGTTACGGGGGCGGGGGAGACCCAGTACTTC
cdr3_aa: CSVVTGAGETQYF

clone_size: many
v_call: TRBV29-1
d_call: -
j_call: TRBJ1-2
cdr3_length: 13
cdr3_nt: TGCAGCGTTGTATTAACAGGGTGGTATGGCTACACCTTC
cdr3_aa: CSVVLTGWYGYTF

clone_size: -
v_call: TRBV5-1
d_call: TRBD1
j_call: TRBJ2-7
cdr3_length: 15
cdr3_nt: TGCGCCAGCAGGAAGGACAGGGGGCTTTCCGACGAGCAGTACTTC
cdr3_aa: CASRKDRGLSDEQYF

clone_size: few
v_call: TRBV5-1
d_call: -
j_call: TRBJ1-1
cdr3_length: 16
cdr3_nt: TGCGCCAGCAGCTTGGGGCCACCTAACTTGAACACTGAAGCTTTCTTT
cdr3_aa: CASSLGPPNLNTEAFF